This record looks at one T cell receptor beta chain sequence and its context. This clone was observed a single time. It lacks a known antigen. One base away there is no much larger clone; base qualities are not given. This record comes from a study of blood T cell repertoires in COVID-19 (TCRdb year 2020). Looking at the study overall: Samples covering the acute and convalescent phases of COVID-19 were provided by collaborators in the United States, Italy and Spain. Deeply sampled blood TCRbeta repertoires from subjects exposed to, actively infected with, or recovered from COVID-19 were included in the dataset. The repertoires were released in a freely available public database meant as a resource for research on the immune response to SARS-CoV-2. A de-identified subject ID, COVID-19 status, age in years and sex were almost always included in the sample metadata. Where available, HLA class I and class II types were taken from metadata supplied by the sample provider and were not determined by assay-based typing. Samples were obtained from the ongoing ImmuneRACE study (first 160 participants) and from 1,254 subjects provided by 6 global collaborators. The material from the prospective study consisted of cDNA or gDNA derived from T cells, B-cell-depleted T cells, or PBMCs. On the study overall, not on this receptor specifically: Clinical and demographic metadata were provided uncurated, with the amount varying by source and participant.

Participants in the prospective study were enrolled through a virtual design, were aged roughly 18 to 100 years, and lived in roughly 24 United States geographic areas. In the prospective study, cohorts were assigned on the basis of participant-reported clinical history obtained from a screening survey and a study questionnaire. Recovered participants in ImmuneRACE Cohort 3 were defined by two consecutive negative NP/OP PCR tests, clearance by a healthcare professional, or resolution of symptoms. Mobile phlebotomists in the prospective study collected whole blood, serum and a nasopharyngeal or oropharyngeal swab from every participant. Over a roughly 2-month period, participants in the prospective study had the option of providing additional blood draws and questionnaires. Prospective study blood samples were shipped either frozen or at room temperature before DNA extraction. The cysteine opens and the phenylalanine closes a CDR3 of 14 amino acids. Here the CDR3 DNA is all that survives: 42 bases in frame from base 1. CDR1 and CDR2, looked up from the germline V gene (reference sequence), are SEHNR and FQNEAQ. V loses 3 bases at its end and J loses 3 bases; junction bases beyond the gene matches: 4.

TCRbeta CDR3 regions were amplified from genomic DNA using the immunoSEQ Assay, a bias-controlled multiplex PCR. The study's processing was this. Nucleated cell counts per sample were estimated from amplification of reference gene primers within the assay. To quantify the absolute abundance of each unique TCRbeta CDR3 rearrangement, sequence reads were collapsed and filtered. For each sample, productive Simpson clonality was calculated as the square root of Simpson's diversity index over productive rearrangements. TCRdb retrieved this table from immuneACCESS and kept in-frame rearrangements only. Not all clones are present; in checked studies, unresolved V genes account for under half, and no reason is known for the remainder. That table gives V, J and clone size, and the DNA gave D and trimming. Present in this sample are 150,000 to 200,000 clones, approximately 84% of which were seen just once. Of the sample, less than 9.5% is held by the ten largest clones.

The sequence was collected from a man between 35 and 55 years old who had recovered from COVID-19. Source material: PBMCs or T cells enriched from blood (not recorded which). The V and J segments used are TRBV7-9 and TRBJ1-2, and 7 junction bases match TRBD1. In nucleotides, the sequence is TGTGCCAGCAGCTTGTTAACAGGGGACTATGGCTACACCTTC. Translated, it reads CASSLLTGDYGYTF.